This T cell receptor (beta chain) stems from a study of cytomegalovirus exposure and HLA in healthy donors. PCR employed 60 Vbeta and 13 Jbeta primers. The table came from immunoSEQ multiplex PCR; TCRdb's copy has only in-frame clones and leaves some out. The table includes some 180,000 clones, roughly 84% detected once. Looked up from germline, CDR1 is MRHNA and CDR2 is SNTAGT. The V gene lost 0 bases and the J gene lost 6 bases, with 9 bases spanning the gap. The CDR3 is made up of 13 amino acids. Sequencing used PBMCs. This chain links TRBV6-4 with TRBJ2-7; tentative D call: TRBD1 (5 bases). This TCR came from a girl less than two years old in good health and CMV-seronegative. CDR3 loop: CASSDSKGSEQYF. The CDR3 bases are TGTGCCAGCAGTGACTCTAAGGGGTCCGAGCAGTACTTC.